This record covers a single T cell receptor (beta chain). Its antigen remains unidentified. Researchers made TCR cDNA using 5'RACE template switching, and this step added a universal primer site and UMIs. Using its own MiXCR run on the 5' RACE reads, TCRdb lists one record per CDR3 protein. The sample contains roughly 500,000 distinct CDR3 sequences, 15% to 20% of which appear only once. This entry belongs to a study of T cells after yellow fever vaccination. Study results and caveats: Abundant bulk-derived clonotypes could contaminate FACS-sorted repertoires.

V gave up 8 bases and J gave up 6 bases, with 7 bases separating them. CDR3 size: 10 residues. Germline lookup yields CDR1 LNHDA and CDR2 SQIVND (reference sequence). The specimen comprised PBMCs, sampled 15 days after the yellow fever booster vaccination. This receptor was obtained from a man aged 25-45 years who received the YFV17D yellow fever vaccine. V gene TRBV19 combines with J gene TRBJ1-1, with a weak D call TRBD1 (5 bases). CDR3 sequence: CASGGAEAFF. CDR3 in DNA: TGTGCCAGTGGAGGGGCTGAAGCTTTCTTT. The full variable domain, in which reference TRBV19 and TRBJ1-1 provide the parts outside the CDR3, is DGGITQSPKYLFRKEGQNVTLSCEQNLNHDAMYWYRQDPGQGLRLIYYSQIVNDFQKGDIAEGYSVSREKKESFPLTVTSAQKNPTAFYLCASGGAEAFFGQGTRLTVV.